The present TCR beta chain was sequenced within a study of Graves' ophthalmopathy and Graves' hyperthyroidism. CDR3 regions of TCR beta were amplified from RNA transcripts. After a first-round RT-PCR with HTBI primers, a second-round multiplex PCR was run. Each CDR3 protein gets one entry after TCRdb re-called the multiplex PCR reads with MiXCR. The sample records 1 million to 1.3 million distinct CDR3 sequences, 35% to 40% being singletons. Note on this clonotype: Compared with germline, one end of the junction differs, possibly owing to a read error.

The sequence was obtained from an adult man with Graves' hyperthyroidism. Sample: peripheral blood or thyroid tissue (not recorded which).

The CDR3 reads CAGSRTGHREQYF. In DNA form, the CDR3 reads TGTGCCGGCAGCCGTACGGGACACCGCGAGCAGTACTTC. V is TRBV27 and J is TRBJ2-7; D perhaps matches TRBD1 (6 bases). CDR3 length: 13 amino acids. Germline V gene lookup returns CDR1 MNHEY and CDR2 SMNVEV (reference sequence).